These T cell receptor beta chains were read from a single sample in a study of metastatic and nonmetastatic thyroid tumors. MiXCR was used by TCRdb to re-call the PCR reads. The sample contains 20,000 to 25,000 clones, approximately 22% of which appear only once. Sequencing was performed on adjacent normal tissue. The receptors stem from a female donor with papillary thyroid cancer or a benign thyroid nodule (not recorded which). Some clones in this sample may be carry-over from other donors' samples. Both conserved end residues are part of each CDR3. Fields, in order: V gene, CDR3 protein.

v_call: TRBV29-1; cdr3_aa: CSVEGGGRVQETQYF
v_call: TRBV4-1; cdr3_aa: CASSPAKAGYNEKLFF
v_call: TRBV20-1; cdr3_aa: CSATPTIFSYNEQFF
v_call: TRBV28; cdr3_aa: CASSFLLTGEDTQYF
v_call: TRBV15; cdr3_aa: CATSRVGVGEAFF
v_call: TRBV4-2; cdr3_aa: CASSQGDTSSYEQYF
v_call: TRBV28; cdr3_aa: CASSLAGGYGYTF
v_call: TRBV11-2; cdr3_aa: CASSPRGLVQAISPLHF
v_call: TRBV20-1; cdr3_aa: CSAPGLAGIQETQYF
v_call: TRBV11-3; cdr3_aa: CASSLESYWGANVLTF
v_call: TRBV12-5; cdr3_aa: CASGEPGLAGDTQYF
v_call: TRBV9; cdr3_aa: CASSHTRTNTDTQYF
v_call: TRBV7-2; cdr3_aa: CASSPLGHGQETQYF
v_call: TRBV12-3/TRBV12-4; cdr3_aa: CASSLVISTDTQYF
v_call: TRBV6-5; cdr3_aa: CASSYRFANTGELFF
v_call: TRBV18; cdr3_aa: CASSLNRGTRKYQETQYF
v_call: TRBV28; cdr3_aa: CASSLPGHSGDNVMTF
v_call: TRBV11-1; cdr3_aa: CASSYQPGGAYGYTF
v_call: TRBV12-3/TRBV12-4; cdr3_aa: CASSYGTGSVSEQYF
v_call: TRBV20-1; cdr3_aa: CSARGFVLAVGGELFF
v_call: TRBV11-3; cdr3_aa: CASSLEVAVRAPQYF
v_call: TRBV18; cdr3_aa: CASSPPESDGYTF
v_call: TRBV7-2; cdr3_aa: CASSLRASGTYEQYF
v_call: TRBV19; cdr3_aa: CASSIVGSGRSVEQFF
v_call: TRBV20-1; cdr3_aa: CSARAPGRNQPQHF
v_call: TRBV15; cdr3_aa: CATSWGLKGLDGEAFF
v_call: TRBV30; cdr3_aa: CAWIQQGRPYEQYF
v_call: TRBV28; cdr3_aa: CASAGRITYEQYF
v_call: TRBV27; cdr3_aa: CASKRSGTSPYEQYF
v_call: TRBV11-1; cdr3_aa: CATRQGSGYTF